A single sample gave rise to the 8 T cell receptor beta chains below, sequenced in a study of shared clonotypes between healthy human individuals. Assay: immunoSEQ multiplex PCR; the TCRdb copy retains only in-frame clones and omits some. The table includes under 1,100,000 clones, about 75% detected once. Sample: memory CD4+ T cells sorted from blood. The subset: CD45RA-negative fraction. All receptors derive from a man younger than 35 in good health.

V gene TRBV28 combines with J gene TRBJ1-2; no clear D. The germline gives CDR1 MDHEN, CDR2 SYDVKM. The CDR3 spans 13 residues. Deletions cut 10 bases from V and 3 bases from J, with 15 bases between. CDR3 in DNA: TGTGCCACCGTCGCGGGTTCGTACTATGGCTACACCTTC. This translates into CATVAGSYYGYTF.

CDR3 sequence: CASSVGVSGGQDEQYF. CDR3 sequence (DNA): TGTGCCAGCAGCGTAGGAGTTAGCGGGGGACAGGACGAGCAGTACTTC. V gene TRBV9 combines with J gene TRBJ2-7; D possibly corresponds to TRBD2 (9 bases). There are 16 residues in the CDR3. V was trimmed by 0 bases and J by 5 bases, leaving 18 bases between them. Germline values: CDR1 SGDLS, CDR2 YYNGEE.

The CDR3 DNA follows: TGTGCCAGCAGCGCATCCGGGAAACAAGAGACCCAGTACTTC. Translated, it gives CASSASGKQETQYF. V and J are TRBV11-2 and TRBJ2-5; D might be TRBD2 (5 bases). The germline V and J ends were trimmed by 5 bases and 2 bases, with 12 bases remaining between them. This CDR3 is built from 14 residues. In germline, CDR1 is SGHAT, CDR2 FQNNGV.

The CDR3 coding sequence is TGTGCCACCAGCAGTAGACAGGGGGCCCCTGAAAAACTGTTTTTT. Its protein is CATSSRQGAPEKLFF. The V call is TRBV15, the J call TRBJ1-4; 10 bases match TRBD1. The CDR3 loop spans 15 amino acids. Germline V gene lookup returns CDR1 LNHNV and CDR2 YYDKDF (reference sequence). The ends lost 3 bases at V and 7 bases at J; junction bases unmatched: 5.

The chain combines TRBV4-3 with TRBJ2-5; 10 bases align to TRBD1. V lost 1 base, J lost 5 bases, and 7 bases stayed unmatched. The CDR3 totals 16 residues. CDR1 LGHNA and CDR2 YSLEER come from the germline V gene. CDR3 coding DNA: TGCGCCAGCAGCCAAGTTGAGGACAGGGGGAGGGAGACCCAGTACTTC. Translation: CASSQVEDRGRETQYF.

The J gene is TRBJ2-2, the V gene TRBV5-4; 12 bases map to TRBD2. CDR1 and CDR2 (germline): SGHNT, YYREEE (reference sequence). V gave up 3 bases and J gave up 3 bases; unmatched junction bases: 6. This CDR3 has 17 amino acids. The CDR3 reads CASSYRTSGTYTGELFF. CDR3 in DNA: TGTGCCAGCAGCTACCGGACTAGCGGGACGTACACCGGGGAGCTGTTTTTT. Drawing the rest from reference TRBV5-4 and TRBJ2-2, the complete variable domain is ETGVTQSPTHLIKTRGQQVTLRCSSQSGHNTVSWYQQALGQGPQFIFQYYREEENGRGNFPPRFSGLQFPNYSSELNVNALELDDSALYLCASSYRTSGTYTGELFFGEGSRLTVL.

The chain combines TRBV6-5 with TRBJ2-3, with 7 bases lining up with TRBD1. V was clipped by 2 bases and J by 3 bases; unmatched bases: 5. CDR1 and CDR2 from the germline V gene are MNHEY and SVGAGI. The CDR3 loop spans 15 amino acids. The CDR3 region is CASSYGRQGTDTQYF. The CDR3 DNA is TGTGCCAGCAGTTACGGACGACAGGGAACAGATACGCAGTATTTT.

The chain carries TRBV28 and TRBJ1-2, with D tentatively TRBD1 (5 bases). The V end lost 6 bases, the J end lost 0 bases, and 14 bases lay between the germline ends. The germline V gene encodes CDR1 MDHEN and CDR2 SYDVKM. The CDR3 length is 15 residues. The chain's CDR3 is CASRGDGTANYGYTF. The CDR3, as DNA: TGTGCCAGCAGGGGGGATGGTACAGCTAACTATGGCTACACCTTC.